The 32 T cell receptor beta chains presented below share a single source sample, sequenced in a study of T cells after yellow fever vaccination. TCRdb recomputed calls from the 5' RACE reads with MiXCR, one row per CDR3 protein. The sample has approximately 550,000 distinct CDR3 sequences; 19% are singletons. The sample in question was PBMCs, obtained 15 days after the yellow fever booster vaccination. These receptors originate from a man younger than 40 who received the YFV17D yellow fever vaccine.

J is TRBJ2-7 and V is TRBV7-9; D is undetermined. Germline-derived CDR1 and CDR2 are SEHNR and FQNEAQ (reference sequence). The CDR3 runs to 15 residues. Deletions cut 5 bases from V and 2 bases from J, with 16 bases between. The CDR3 is CASSPPLDRTYEQYF. The CDR3, as DNA: TGTGCCAGCAGCCCCCCCTTGGACCGGACCTACGAGCAGTACTTC.

The table lists this clonotype with a few counts. The chain carries TRBV7-9 and TRBJ2-7; D is unclear. Germline V gene sequence: CDR1 SEHNR, CDR2 FQNEAQ (reference sequence). The CDR3 totals 13 residues. Trimming pared 5 bases from V and 0 bases from J, leaving 8 bases between. CDR3 amino acids: CASSRPPSYEQYF. DNA for the CDR3: TGTGCCAGCAGCCGTCCTCCCTCCTACGAGCAGTACTTC.

Only a few counts were recorded for this clonotype. V gene TRBV4-2 combines with J gene TRBJ2-3, with TRBD2 matching 10 bases. Germline lookup yields CDR1 LGHNA and CDR2 YNFKEQ. This CDR3 region has 16 residues. V was pared by 1 base and J by 2 bases, with 3 bases of the junction left unmatched. The chain's CDR3 is CASSQGLAGATDTQYF. The CDR3 coding sequence is TGTGCCAGCAGCCAAGGCCTAGCGGGGGCCACAGATACGCAGTATTTT.

The chain employs TRBV12-3 or TRBV12-4 and TRBJ1-5; TRBD1 is a possible D gene (6 bases). The CDR3 is 15 residues long. Trimming removed 5 bases at V and 3 bases at J, with 14 bases between. The CDR3 here is CASSAGVYDNQPQHF. The CDR3 nucleotides are TGTGCCAGCAGTGCAGGGGTTTATGACAATCAGCCCCAGCATTTT.

The chain employs TRBV9 and TRBJ2-1; 10 bases fit TRBD2. This CDR3 region has 15 residues. The ends lost 4 bases at V and 7 bases at J; junction bases unmatched: 8. Per germline, CDR1 SGDLS and CDR2 YYNGEE. The CDR3 region is CASSPLAGDMNEQFF. The CDR3 bases are TGTGCCAGCAGCCCCCTAGCGGGAGATATGAATGAGCAGTTCTTC.

The table lists this clonotype with a few counts. V is TRBV15 and J is TRBJ2-7; the D gene is possibly TRBD1 (6 bases). The V end lost 4 bases, the J end lost 3 bases, and 10 bases lay between the germline ends. The length of the CDR3 is 13 residues. Germline V lookup: CDR1 LNHNV, CDR2 YYDKDF (reference sequence). CDR3 coding DNA: TGTGCCACCAGCACGTTACAGGGCTACGAGCAGTACTTC. This codes for CATSTLQGYEQYF.

The V and J genes are TRBV6-1 and TRBJ2-3; TRBD2 agrees at 8 bases. The ends lost 5 bases at V and 6 bases at J; junction bases unmatched: 7. The CDR3 totals 14 residues. Germline-derived CDR1 and CDR2 are MNHNS and SASEGT. The CDR3 nucleotides read TGTGCCAGCAGTCTAGCGGGCGGGATTGATACGCAGTATTTT. Amino acids: CASSLAGGIDTQYF.

This clonotype has more than one count but fewer than ten. J is TRBJ1-2 and V is TRBV4-3; D not certain. With 0 bases removed from V and 6 bases from J, the gap between germline ends came to 11 bases. The CDR3 contains 14 residues. Germline CDR1 and CDR2: LGHNA and YSLEER. CDR3 protein: CASSQEVRGNGYTF. CDR3 DNA: TGCGCCAGCAGCCAAGAAGTTCGGGGTAATGGCTACACCTTC.

This clonotype was found a few times. The rearrangement joins TRBV20-1 to TRBJ2-7; 11 nucleotides line up with TRBD2. The V gene end was trimmed by 0 bases and the J gene end by 5 bases; junction bases not matched to a gene: 9. The CDR3 totals 16 residues. Germline CDR1 and CDR2: DFQATT and SNEGSKA (reference sequence). The CDR3 region is CSARDRTSGRRDEQYF. DNA for the CDR3: TGCAGTGCTAGAGATCGAACTAGCGGGAGAAGAGACGAGCAGTACTTC.

This clonotype was recorded at least ten times. This chain joins TRBV5-1 and TRBJ2-3, with D possibly being TRBD1 (5 bases). The CDR3 runs to 13 residues. CDR1 SGHRS and CDR2 YFSETQ come from the germline V gene. V lost 4 bases, J lost 1 base, and 7 bases lay in between. The CDR3 protein is CASSKQGTDTQYF. In nucleotides, the CDR3 is TGCGCCAGCAGCAAACAGGGCACAGATACGCAGTATTTT.

This chain joins TRBV7-2 and TRBJ2-5; 13 nucleotides agree with TRBD2. The CDR3 loop spans 17 amino acids. V was clipped by 7 bases and J by 5 bases; unmatched bases: 13. Germline V CDR1 and CDR2: SGHTA, FQGNSA. The CDR3 protein is CASTQGGLAGVRETQYF. CDR3 coding DNA: TGTGCCAGCACCCAAGGTGGACTAGCGGGAGTACGGGAGACCCAGTACTTC.

The chain uses TRBV12-3 or TRBV12-4 and TRBJ2-1; D gene uncertain. The CDR3 has 11 residues. V lost 7 bases, J lost 13 bases, and 14 bases lay in between. In DNA, the CDR3 is TGTGCCAGCACCTCCGATCTGAAACAGTTCTTC. Translation gives CASTSDLKQFF.

This chain uses TRBV4-1 with TRBJ1-5; 9 nucleotides align to TRBD1. Germline V lookup: CDR1 MGHRA, CDR2 YSYEKL. V lost 2 bases, J lost 7 bases, and 9 bases stayed unmatched. The CDR3 covers 16 residues. This chain's CDR3 is CASSQLGQGTGQPQHF. CDR3 in DNA: TGCGCCAGCAGCCAACTGGGACAGGGCACGGGACAGCCCCAGCATTTT.

This clonotype was detected only a few times. The chain's CDR3 is CATSEPGTSAGEETDTQYF. CDR3 in DNA: TGTGCCACCAGTGAGCCCGGGACTAGCGCGGGGGAGGAAACAGATACGCAGTATTTT. V gene TRBV24-1 combines with J gene TRBJ2-3; 10 nucleotides align to TRBD2. The ends lost 4 bases at V and 3 bases at J; junction bases unmatched: 15. Germline lookup yields CDR1 KGHDR and CDR2 SFDVKD. The CDR3 runs to 19 residues.

This clonotype was counted at least ten times. V usage is TRBV12-3 or TRBV12-4 and J usage is TRBJ2-7, with 7 bases lining up with TRBD1. This CDR3 has 14 amino acids. J gave up 5 bases and V 3 bases, and 7 bases lay outside the gene matches. The DNA of the CDR3 is TGTGCCAGCAGTTTCCTACAGGGGTCGGACGAGCAGTACTTC. Its translation: CASSFLQGSDEQYF.

This clonotype was counted at least ten times. The chain joins TRBV10-3 to TRBJ2-1; 7 nucleotides align to TRBD1. The V segment lost 4 bases and the J segment 2 bases; nucleotides outside the gene matches: 2. Looked up from germline, CDR1 is ENHRY and CDR2 is SYGVKD. The CDR3 runs 14 residues. The CDR3 region has the DNA TGTGCCATCAGTGGACAGGGAACCTACAATGAGCAGTTCTTC. Its translation is CAISGQGTYNEQFF.

As to this clonotype: An end of the junction differs from the germline gene, which may be a read error. This sequence joins TRBV11-2 and TRBJ1-2; no definite D call. Germline V lookup: CDR1 SGHAT, CDR2 FQNNGV. The CDR3 length is 12 residues. As DNA, the CDR3 is TGTGCCAGCAGCTTCGAGGGCACCGGCTCCACCTTC. Its translation is CASSFEGTGSTF.

This rearrangement joins TRBV20-1 to TRBJ2-6, with a possible D match to TRBD2 (5 bases). V lost 6 bases to trimming and J lost 1 base, with 10 bases between them. This CDR3 contains 14 residues. Germline CDR1 and CDR2: DFQATT and SNEGSKA (reference sequence). The DNA of the CDR3 is TGCAGTGCCAGCGGAGATTCTGGGGCCAACGTCCTGACTTTC. Its translation is CSASGDSGANVLTF.

This chain joins TRBV20-1 and TRBJ1-5; D is undetermined. Germline lookup yields CDR1 DFQATT and CDR2 SNEGSKA (reference sequence). The V end lost 0 bases, the J end lost 0 bases, and 6 bases lay between the germline ends. The CDR3 contains 14 residues. The CDR3 nucleotides read TGCAGTGCTAGAGATCCCAATAGCAATCAGCCCCAGCATTTT. It codes for CSARDPNSNQPQHF.

The genes are TRBV20-1 and TRBJ1-1, with 9 positions matching TRBD1. Trimming removed 5 bases from V and 4 bases from J; junction bases left unmatched: 8. CDR3 length equals 14 residues. Germline CDR1 and CDR2: DFQATT and SNEGSKA (reference sequence). The CDR3: CSAGRDRGFTEAFF. The CDR3 bases are TGCAGTGCTGGACGCGACAGGGGGTTCACTGAAGCTTTCTTT.

This clonotype occurred a few times. The chain recombines TRBV9 with TRBJ2-1, with 10 nucleotides matching TRBD2. V shed 0 bases and J 8 bases; nucleotides not matched to a gene: 5. Germline-derived CDR1 and CDR2 are SGDLS and YYNGEE. The CDR3 consists of 15 residues. The CDR3 bases are TGTGCCAGCAGCGTAGTGAGACTAGCGGGCTATGAGCAGTTCTTC. Encoded protein: CASSVVRLAGYEQFF.

The V call is TRBV5-4, the J call TRBJ1-1; D remains unclear. The CDR3 contains 12 residues. V was pared by 4 bases and J by 5 bases, with 9 bases between. Per germline, CDR1 SGHNT and CDR2 YYREEE (reference sequence). CDR3 sequence: CASSLPRTEAFF. The CDR3 DNA sequence: TGTGCCAGCAGCCTCCCTAGGACTGAAGCTTTCTTT.

This clonotype was seen a few times. The CDR3 spells CASRTVTDRDYEQYF. Here the CDR3 DNA reads TGTGCCAGCAGAACTGTCACGGATCGAGATTACGAGCAGTACTTC. This chain uses TRBV11-2 with TRBJ2-7; no firm D call. Trimming shortened V by 6 bases and J by 4 bases, and 19 bases separated the two germline ends. This CDR3 spans 15 amino acids. Per germline, CDR1 SGHAT and CDR2 FQNNGV.

The chain couples TRBV30 to TRBJ1-2; D possibly corresponds to TRBD1 (5 bases). The V gene lost 1 base and the J gene lost 5 bases, with 11 bases spanning the gap. There are 13 residues in the CDR3. Germline values: CDR1 GTSNPN, CDR2 SVGIG (reference sequence). The CDR3 DNA follows: TGTGCCTGGAGTGCCTTGGGGGGTTATGGCTACACCTTC. Translation gives CAWSALGGYGYTF.

At least ten counts were recorded for this clonotype. The genes are TRBV12-3 or TRBV12-4 and TRBJ2-7, with D uncertain. CDR3 length: 13 residues. V was cut by 4 bases and J by 1 base, with 8 bases left in between. The CDR3 coding sequence is TGTGCCAGCAGTTCATGGGGTTCCTACGAGCAGTACTTC. As protein: CASSSWGSYEQYF.

This chain uses TRBV20-1 with TRBJ2-3; the D is unclear. This CDR3 contains 16 residues. V was trimmed by 0 bases and J by 4 bases, leaving 17 bases between them. In germline, CDR1 is DFQATT, CDR2 SNEGSKA (reference sequence). The CDR3 is CSARDGMAGGADTQYF. CDR3 sequence (DNA): TGCAGTGCTAGAGATGGGATGGCTGGTGGAGCAGATACGCAGTATTTT.

In this sample, this clonotype turned up a few times. The chain uses TRBV5-6 and TRBJ1-2; D gene uncertain. The V and J ends lost 0 bases and 2 bases respectively, with 8 bases between them. The CDR3 is made up of 14 amino acids. Looked up from germline, CDR1 is SGHDT and CDR2 is YYEEEE. CDR3 sequence reads: CASSLVWENYGYTF. CDR3 nucleotide sequence: TGTGCCAGCAGCTTGGTGTGGGAAAACTATGGCTACACCTTC.

J is TRBJ2-7 and V is TRBV19, with 11 bases that match TRBD2. Unmatched junction bases numbered 8, after V lost 7 bases and J lost 6 bases. Germline V gene data show CDR1 as LNHDA and CDR2 as SQIVND (reference sequence). The CDR3 has 14 residues. CDR3 DNA: TGTGCCAGTACCAAGACTAGCGGGGCTGTCGAGCAGTACTTC. Residues: CASTKTSGAVEQYF.

This clonotype was seen at least ten times. V gene TRBV5-1 combines with J gene TRBJ1-4; D unresolved. Trimming removed 0 bases from V and 0 bases from J, with 6 bases in between. There are 15 residues in the CDR3. CDR1 is SGHRS and CDR2 is YFSETQ in the germline V gene. CDR3 sequence reads: CASSLAGSTNEKLFF. CDR3 nucleotide sequence: TGCGCCAGCAGCTTGGCCGGGTCAACTAATGAAAAACTGTTTTTT.

The rearrangement joins TRBV5-1 to TRBJ2-7; perhaps TRBD1 as D (5 bases). Trimming took 0 bases from V and 1 from J, leaving 11 bases between them. The CDR3 is 15 amino acids. The germline CDR1 and CDR2 sequences are SGHRS and YFSETQ. The CDR3 region has the DNA TGCGCCAGCAGCTTGGGACAGTCGATTTCCTACGAGCAGTACTTC. Translating it yields CASSLGQSISYEQYF.

This clonotype was observed many times. V usage is TRBV7-9 and J usage is TRBJ2-4; D not certain. The germline gives CDR1 SEHNR, CDR2 FQNEAQ (reference sequence). CDR3 length: 11 residues. With 5 bases removed from V and 5 bases from J, the gap between germline ends came to 4 bases. The CDR3: CASSGENIQYF. For the CDR3, the DNA is TGTGCCAGCAGCGGAGAAAACATTCAGTACTTC. Variable domain in full (rest from reference TRBV7-9 and TRBJ2-4): DTGVSQNPRHKITKRGQNVTFRCDPISEHNRLYWYRQTLGQGPEFLTYFQNEAQLEKSRLLSDRFSAERPKGSFSTLEIQRTEQGDSAMYLCASSGENIQYFGAGTRLSVL.

This clonotype was detected only a few times. The rearrangement links TRBV19 to TRBJ2-7; the D is unclear. This CDR3 contains 15 residues. Germline V lookup: CDR1 LNHDA, CDR2 SQIVND (reference sequence). V was shortened by 3 bases and J by 1 base, with 13 bases between the two germline ends. The CDR3 protein is CASSIASQLSYEQYF. CDR3 DNA: TGTGCCAGTAGTATCGCAAGTCAGCTTTCCTACGAGCAGTACTTC.